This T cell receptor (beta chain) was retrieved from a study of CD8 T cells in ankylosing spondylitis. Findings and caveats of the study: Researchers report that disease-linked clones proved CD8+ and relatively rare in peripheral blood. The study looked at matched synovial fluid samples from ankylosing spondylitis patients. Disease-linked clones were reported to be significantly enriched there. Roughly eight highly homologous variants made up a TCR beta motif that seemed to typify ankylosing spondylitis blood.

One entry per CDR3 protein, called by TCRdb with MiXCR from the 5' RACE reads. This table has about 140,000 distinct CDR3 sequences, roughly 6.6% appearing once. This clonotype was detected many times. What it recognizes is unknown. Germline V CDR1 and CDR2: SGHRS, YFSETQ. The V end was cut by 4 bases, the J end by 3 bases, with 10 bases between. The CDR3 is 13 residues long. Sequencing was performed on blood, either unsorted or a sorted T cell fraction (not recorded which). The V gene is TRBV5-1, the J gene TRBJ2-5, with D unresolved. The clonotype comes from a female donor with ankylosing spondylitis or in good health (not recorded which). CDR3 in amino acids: CASSLYEEETQYF. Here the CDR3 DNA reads TGCGCCAGCAGCCTATATGAGGAAGAGACCCAGTACTTC.